These T cell receptor beta chains were read from a single sample in a study of blood T cell repertoires in COVID-19. The protocol was immunoSEQ multiplex PCR, while the TCRdb copy is restricted to in-frame clones and leaves out a portion. The sample includes some 71,000 clones, about 84% of them seen just once. Sequencing used peripheral blood. These receptors all stem from a man aged 50 to 59 with COVID-19, enrolled during active disease. The CDR3 runs from the conserved cysteine through the conserved F or W. The D gene is left open where the match is weak. Clone size is shown for a subset of rows, as once, few, many or a class of expanded clone.

V gene: TRBV5-1; D gene: TRBD1; clone size: -; J gene: TRBJ2-2; CDR3 DNA: TGCGCCAGCAGCTTGATGGGACAGGGGACCGGGGAGCTGTTTTTT; CDR3 protein: CASSLMGQGTGELFF
V gene: TRBV4-1; D gene: -; clone size: -; J gene: TRBJ1-4; CDR3 DNA: TGCGCCAGCAGCCAACCGACAGGCGCTAATGAAAAACTGTTTTTT; CDR3 protein: CASSQPTGANEKLFF
V gene: TRBV11-1; D gene: -; clone size: -; J gene: TRBJ1-2; CDR3 DNA: TGTGCCAGCAGCTTAGGGGGGGGCGCTCTCCATGGCTACACCTTC; CDR3 protein: CASSLGGGALHGYTF
V gene: TRBV7-9; D gene: -; clone size: -; J gene: TRBJ2-3; CDR3 DNA: TGTGCCAGCAGCTCCACCATCTACACAGATACGCAGTATTTT; CDR3 protein: CASSSTIYTDTQYF
V gene: TRBV4-1; D gene: TRBD1; clone size: -; J gene: TRBJ1-1; CDR3 DNA: TGCGCCAGCAGCCAGGACAGGGGGCTAGTCGGCACTGAAGCTTTCTTT; CDR3 protein: CASSQDRGLVGTEAFF
V gene: TRBV27; D gene: TRBD1; clone size: -; J gene: TRBJ2-7; CDR3 DNA: TGTGCCACCCCCCCGGACAGGGGTTACGAGCAGTACTTC; CDR3 protein: CATPPDRGYEQYF
V gene: TRBV5-4; D gene: -; clone size: -; J gene: TRBJ2-1; CDR3 DNA: TGTGCCAGCAGCTTGGGGCTAGTCGGTTACAATGAGCAGTTCTTC; CDR3 protein: CASSLGLVGYNEQFF
V gene: TRBV7-2; D gene: -; clone size: -; J gene: TRBJ1-1; CDR3 DNA: TGTGCCAGCAGCTTGGACACCCCAGATGAAGCTTTCTTT; CDR3 protein: CASSLDTPDEAFF
V gene: TRBV5-4; D gene: TRBD1; clone size: few; J gene: TRBJ1-4; CDR3 DNA: TGTGCCAGCAGCTCACGACAGGGGTCGGGTGAAAAACTGTTTTTT; CDR3 protein: CASSSRQGSGEKLFF
V gene: TRBV5-1; D gene: -; clone size: -; J gene: TRBJ2-5; CDR3 DNA: TGCGCCAGCAGCCGGACAACTAGCTCGGAGACCCAGTACTTC; CDR3 protein: CASSRTTSSETQYF
V gene: TRBV6-6; D gene: -; clone size: once; J gene: TRBJ2-1; CDR3 DNA: TGTGCCAGCAGTCAGACTCGGAAATTGGAGCAGTTCTTC; CDR3 protein: CASSQTRKLEQFF
V gene: TRBV7-2; D gene: TRBD2; clone size: -; J gene: TRBJ2-2; CDR3 DNA: TGTGCCAGCAGGTTACCGGGACTAGCGAACACCGGGGAGCTGTTTTTT; CDR3 protein: CASRLPGLANTGELFF
V gene: TRBV20-1; D gene: -; clone size: -; J gene: TRBJ1-5; CDR3 DNA: TGCAGTGCTAGTCTGACAGCGTCCTTGAACAATCAGCCCCAGCATTTT; CDR3 protein: CSASLTASLNNQPQHF